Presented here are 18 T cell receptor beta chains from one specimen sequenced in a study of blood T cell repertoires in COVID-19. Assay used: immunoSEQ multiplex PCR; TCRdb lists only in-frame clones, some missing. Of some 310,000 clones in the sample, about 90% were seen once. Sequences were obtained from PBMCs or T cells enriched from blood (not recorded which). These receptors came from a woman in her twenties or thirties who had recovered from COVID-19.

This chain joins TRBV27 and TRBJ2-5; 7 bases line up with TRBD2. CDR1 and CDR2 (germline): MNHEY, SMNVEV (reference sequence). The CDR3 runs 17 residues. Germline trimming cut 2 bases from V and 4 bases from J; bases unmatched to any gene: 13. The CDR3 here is CASSLIKTSRGGETQYF. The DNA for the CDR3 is TGTGCCAGCAGTTTAATTAAGACTAGCCGAGGAGGAGAGACCCAGTACTTC.

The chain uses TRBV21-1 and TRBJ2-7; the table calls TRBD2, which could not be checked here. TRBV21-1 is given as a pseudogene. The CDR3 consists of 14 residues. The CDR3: CASSKGGYSYEQYF. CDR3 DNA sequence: TGTGCCAGCAGTAAGGGGGGGTACTCCTACGAGCAGTACTTC.

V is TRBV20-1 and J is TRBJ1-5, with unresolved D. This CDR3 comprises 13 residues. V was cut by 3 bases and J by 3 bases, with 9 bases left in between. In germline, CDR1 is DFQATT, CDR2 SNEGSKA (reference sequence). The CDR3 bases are TGCAGTGCTAGTCTAAAATCCAATCAGCCCCAGCATTTT. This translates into CSASLKSNQPQHF.

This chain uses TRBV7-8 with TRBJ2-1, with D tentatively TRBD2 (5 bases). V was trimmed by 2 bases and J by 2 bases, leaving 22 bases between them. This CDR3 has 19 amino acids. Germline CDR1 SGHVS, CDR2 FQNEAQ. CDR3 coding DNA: TGTGCCAGCAGCTTATTGGGGAAGGGCGGGTTAGCCCCCTACAATGAGCAGTTCTTC. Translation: CASSLLGKGGLAPYNEQFF.

The DNA of the CDR3 is TGCGCCAGCAGCTTGGCCATGAGGACTAGCGGGGGCACAAGTGAGCAGTACTTC. Amino acids: CASSLAMRTSGGTSEQYF. The V gene is TRBV5-1, the J gene TRBJ2-7; 13 bases are shared with TRBD2. Germline lookup yields CDR1 SGHRS and CDR2 YFSETQ. Trimming at V came to 0 bases and at J to 7 bases, leaving 13 bases not matched to a gene. This CDR3 spans 18 amino acids. The whole variable domain, filled in from reference TRBV5-1 and TRBJ2-7, reads KAGVTQTPRYLIKTRGQQVTLSCSPISGHRSVSWYQQTPGQGLQFLFEYFSETQRNKGNFPGRFSGRQFSNSRSEMNVSTLELGDSALYLCASSLAMRTSGGTSEQYFGPGTRLTVT.

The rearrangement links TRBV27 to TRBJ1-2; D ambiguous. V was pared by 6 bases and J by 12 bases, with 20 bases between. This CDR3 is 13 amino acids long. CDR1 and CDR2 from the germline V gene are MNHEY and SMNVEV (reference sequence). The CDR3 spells CASSPGPLVEDTF. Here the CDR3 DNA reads TGTGCCAGCAGCCCGGGTCCGCTCGTGGAAGACACCTTC.

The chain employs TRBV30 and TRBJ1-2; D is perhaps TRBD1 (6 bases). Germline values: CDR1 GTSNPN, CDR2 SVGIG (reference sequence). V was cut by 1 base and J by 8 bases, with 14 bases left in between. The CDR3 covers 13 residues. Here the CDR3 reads CAWSGRGLEGYTF. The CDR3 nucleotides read TGTGCCTGGAGTGGGCGGGGGCTAGAAGGCTACACCTTC. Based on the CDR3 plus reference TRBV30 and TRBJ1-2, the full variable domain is SQTIHQWPATLVQPVGSPLSLECTVEGTSNPNLYWYRQAAGRGLQLLFYSVGIGQISSEVPQNLSASRPQDRQFILSSKKLLLSDSGFYLCAWSGRGLEGYTFGSGTRLTVV.

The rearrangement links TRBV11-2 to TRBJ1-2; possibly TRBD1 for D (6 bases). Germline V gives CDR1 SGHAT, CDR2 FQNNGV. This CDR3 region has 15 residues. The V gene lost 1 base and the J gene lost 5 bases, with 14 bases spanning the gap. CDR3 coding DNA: TGTGCCAGCAGCTTAGGATATGGGGGGGCATATGGCTACACCTTC. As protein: CASSLGYGGAYGYTF.

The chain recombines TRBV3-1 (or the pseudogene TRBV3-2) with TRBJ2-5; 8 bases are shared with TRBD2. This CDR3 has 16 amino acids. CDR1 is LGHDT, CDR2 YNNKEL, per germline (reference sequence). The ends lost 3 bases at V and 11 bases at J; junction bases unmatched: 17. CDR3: CASSQHRGGRALEQYF. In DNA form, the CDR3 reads TGTGCCAGCAGCCAGCACCGCGGGGGGAGGGCCTTAGAGCAGTACTTC.

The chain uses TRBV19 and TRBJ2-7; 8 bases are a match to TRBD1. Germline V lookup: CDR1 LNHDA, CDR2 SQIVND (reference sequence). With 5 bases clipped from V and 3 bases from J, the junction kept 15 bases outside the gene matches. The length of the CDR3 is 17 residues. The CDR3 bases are TGTGCCAGTAGTCATCAGACAGGCCACAGGGGGATCTACGAGCAGTACTTC. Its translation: CASSHQTGHRGIYEQYF.

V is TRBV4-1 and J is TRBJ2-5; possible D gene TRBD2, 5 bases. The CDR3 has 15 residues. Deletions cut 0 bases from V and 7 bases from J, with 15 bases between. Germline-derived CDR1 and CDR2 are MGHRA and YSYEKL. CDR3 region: CASSQEDNGIGTQYF. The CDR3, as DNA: TGCGCCAGCAGCCAAGAAGACAACGGGATAGGGACCCAGTACTTC.

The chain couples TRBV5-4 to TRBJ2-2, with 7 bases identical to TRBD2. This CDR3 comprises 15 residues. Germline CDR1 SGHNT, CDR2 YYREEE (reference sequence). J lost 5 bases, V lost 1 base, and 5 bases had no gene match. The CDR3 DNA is TGTGCCAGCAGCTTGTTCGATAGCGGGACCGGGGAGCTGTTTTTT. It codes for CASSLFDSGTGELFF.

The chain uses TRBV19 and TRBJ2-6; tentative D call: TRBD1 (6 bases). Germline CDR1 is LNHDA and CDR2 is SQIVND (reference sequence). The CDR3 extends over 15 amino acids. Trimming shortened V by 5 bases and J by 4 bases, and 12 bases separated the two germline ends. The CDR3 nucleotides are TGTGCCAGTAGTGGGACACCAACAGGGGCCAACGTCCTGACTTTC. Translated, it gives CASSGTPTGANVLTF.

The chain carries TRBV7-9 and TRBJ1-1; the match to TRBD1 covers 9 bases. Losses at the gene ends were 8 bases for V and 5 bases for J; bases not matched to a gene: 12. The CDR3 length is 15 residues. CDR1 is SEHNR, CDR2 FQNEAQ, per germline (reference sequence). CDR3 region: CASDPGQGIRTEAFF. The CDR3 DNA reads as TGTGCCAGCGACCCCGGACAGGGGATAAGGACTGAAGCTTTCTTT. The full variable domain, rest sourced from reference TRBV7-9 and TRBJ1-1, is DTGVSQNPRHKITKRGQNVTFRCDPISEHNRLYWYRQTLGQGPEFLTYFQNEAQLEKSRLLSDRFSAERPKGSFSTLEIQRTEQGDSAMYLCASDPGQGIRTEAFFGQGTRLTVV.

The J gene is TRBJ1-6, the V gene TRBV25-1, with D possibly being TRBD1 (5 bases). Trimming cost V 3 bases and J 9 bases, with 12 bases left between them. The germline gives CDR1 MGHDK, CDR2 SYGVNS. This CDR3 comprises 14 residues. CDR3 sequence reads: CASSEGRVGSPLHF. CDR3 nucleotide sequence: TGTGCCAGCAGTGAGGGCAGGGTAGGTTCACCCCTCCACTTT.

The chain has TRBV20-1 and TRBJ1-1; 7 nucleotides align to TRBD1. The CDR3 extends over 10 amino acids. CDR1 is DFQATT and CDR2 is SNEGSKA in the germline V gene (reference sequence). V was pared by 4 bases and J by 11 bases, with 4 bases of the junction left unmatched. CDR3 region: CSATGTAAFF. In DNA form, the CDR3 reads TGCAGTGCTACCGGGACAGCCGCTTTCTTT.

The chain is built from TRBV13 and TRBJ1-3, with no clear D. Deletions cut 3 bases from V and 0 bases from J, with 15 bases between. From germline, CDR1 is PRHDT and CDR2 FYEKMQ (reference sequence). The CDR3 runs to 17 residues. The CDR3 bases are TGTGCCAGCAGCTTCGGCCGCAGGCCTAACTCTGGAAACACCATATATTTT. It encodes CASSFGRRPNSGNTIYF.

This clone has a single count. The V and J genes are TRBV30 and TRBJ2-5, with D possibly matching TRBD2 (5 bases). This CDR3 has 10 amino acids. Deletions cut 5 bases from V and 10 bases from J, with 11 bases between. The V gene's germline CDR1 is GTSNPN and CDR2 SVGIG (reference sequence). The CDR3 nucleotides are TGTGCCTGGTCGTCGGGAATCCAGTACTTC. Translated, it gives CAWSSGIQYF.